Listed here is a single T cell receptor (beta chain). No antigen is known for it. Base qualities are missing; no much larger clone stands one base away. Genomic DNA was extracted from FACS-sorted cells, and TCRbeta chain sequencing was performed through the commercial immunoSEQ service. The authors' analysis ran thus. The repertoire data were analyzed using ImmunoSEQ Analyzer software v3.0 and R v3.5.1. Sequences containing stop codons or out-of-frame rearrangements were removed, so only productive rearrangements were analyzed. The sequencing provider supplied the metrics for Simpson diversity, Shannon entropy, CDR3 length and nucleotide addition. Clonotypes were grouped by frequency as dominant, sub-dominant, low or lowest abundance, and most analyses excluded clonotypes below 0.1%. A CDR3 amino acid clonotype was designated public if detected in at least two subjects at a cumulative frequency of at least 0.5%. TCRdb holds this immuneACCESS table with in-frame rearrangements only. Some clones are missing; in checked studies, unresolved V genes explain under half, and the rest has no known cause. The DNA was the basis for D and trimming; V, J and clone size are from that table. The sample table shows 35,000 to 40,000 clones, and 80% to 90% are seen once. Under 0.65% of the sample comes from the top ten.

Reading the label with the study, this specimen's time point is: naive CD8 control sorted from an acute-time-point sample. Enrolled in the Montreal Hepatitis C Cohort (HEPCO) in Canada, the donors were people who inject drugs, and these donors were followed every 3 months. Acute primary HCV infection was defined as a positive HCV RNA or antibody test that came after a negative test within the prior 24 weeks. Surface staining used CD3, CD8 and CD45RO antibodies, with an aqua fixable dye to exclude dead cells. About six subjects who developed chronic infection, defined as HCV RNA positivity at 24 weeks, were also included in the cohort. Once thawed from cryostorage, peripheral blood mononuclear cells underwent negative selection via the MACS CD8+ T cell Isolation Kit to obtain CD8+ T cells. Sorting of the cells was done on a BD FACSAria II cell sorter. The record originates from a study of CD8 T cells in acute hepatitis C reinfection (dated by TCRdb to the early 2020s). About the study as a whole: The TCRbeta repertoire of CD8+ T cells specific for the HCV NS3-1073 epitope was profiled during acute infection and after viral clearance. Paired acute and follow-up samples were contributed by four spontaneous resolvers. Overall study results and their limits: The NS3-1073 specific repertoires were highly diverse, and diversity did not differ significantly among acute resolver, follow-up resolver and acute chronic samples. Because bulk sequencing covered only the TCRbeta chain, the alphabeta pairing of public clonotypes could not be determined. Some 14 public clonotypes were identified irrespective of outcome, and one of the public clonotypes used V04-02/J02-02. Chronically infected subjects had no follow-up repertoires because NS3-1073 specific cells were too rare to sort. All groups preferentially used the TRBV04 and TRBV06 gene families, and overrepresentation in the naive pool did not explain this preferential usage. It was rare for CDR3 sequences to be shared with other epitopes, and exact matching may have been limited by differing sequencing approaches.

The CDR3 numbers 12 residues from cysteine through phenylalanine. Of all the DNA, just the CDR3 is kept, 36 bases in frame from base 1. V lost 2 bases and J lost 7 bases; the stretch between them is 6 bases long. CDR1 and CDR2, looked up from the germline V gene, are SGHRS and YFSETQ. Rearrangement joined TRBV5-1 to TRBJ2-2; perhaps TRBD2 is the D gene, with 5 bases matching. This TCR was recovered from a man aged 25 to 40 with chronic hepatitis C. Input material: naive CD8+ T cells from PBMCs. The cell subset or site label of this sample denotes: sorted total naive CD45RO-negative CD8+ T cells. CDR3 sequence: CASSLEGGELFF. The DNA is as follows: TGCGCCAGCAGCTTAGAGGGCGGGGAGCTGTTTTTT.